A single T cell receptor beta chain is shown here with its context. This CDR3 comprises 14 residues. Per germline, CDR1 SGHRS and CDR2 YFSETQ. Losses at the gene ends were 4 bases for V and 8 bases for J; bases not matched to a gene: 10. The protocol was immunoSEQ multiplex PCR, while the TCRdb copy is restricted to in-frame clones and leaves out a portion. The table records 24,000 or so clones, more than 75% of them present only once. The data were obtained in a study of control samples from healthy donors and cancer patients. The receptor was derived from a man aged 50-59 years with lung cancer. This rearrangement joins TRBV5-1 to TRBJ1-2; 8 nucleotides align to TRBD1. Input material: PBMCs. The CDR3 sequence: CASSTETGVGGYTF. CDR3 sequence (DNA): TGCGCCAGCAGCACAGAGACAGGGGTGGGGGGCTACACCTTC.